Following are 11 T cell receptor beta chains from one sample sequenced in a study of blood T cell repertoires in COVID-19 (dated by TCRdb to the early 2020s). Preparation of the library involved the immunoSEQ multiplex PCR assay. TCRdb mirrors the immuneACCESS table, restricted to in-frame sequences. Some clones are absent from its copies; in checked studies, under half trace to an unresolved V gene, and the reason for the others is unknown. The sample table records roughly 290,000 clones; more than 85% of these occur just once. The top ten constitute around 0.84% of the sample. Sequencing used peripheral blood. The receptors shown here come from a young man with acute or convalescent COVID-19.

The J gene is TRBJ2-3, the V gene TRBV13; tentative D call: TRBD2 (6 bases). Per germline, CDR1 PRHDT and CDR2 FYEKMQ (reference sequence). Trimming shortened V by 5 bases and J by 2 bases, and 11 bases separated the two germline ends. The CDR3 is 14 amino acids. The CDR3 sequence is CASSRLGNTDTQYF. CDR3 DNA: TGTGCCAGCAGCCGACTAGGGAACACAGATACGCAGTATTTT.

In this sample, this clone turned up a few times. The V call is TRBV28, the J call TRBJ1-2; TRBD1 is a possible D gene (6 bases). The germline gives CDR1 MDHEN, CDR2 SYDVKM. The CDR3 runs 13 residues. The V end lost 6 bases, the J end lost 5 bases, and 13 bases lay between the germline ends. CDR3 in amino acids: CASSAGTNYGYTF. The CDR3 coding sequence is TGTGCCAGCAGCGCCGGGACAAATTATGGCTACACCTTC.

On this clone itself: This CDR3 is also generated by other DNA sequences in the sample. The chain has TRBV29-1 and TRBJ1-1; D is ambiguous. The ends were cut back, 7 bases at V and 0 bases at J, with 6 bases in the middle. The CDR3 sequence is 11 residues long. The V gene's germline CDR1 is SQVTM and CDR2 ANQGSEA. The CDR3, as DNA: TGCAGCGCCGGAGTGAACACTGAAGCTTTCTTT. Amino acid sequence: CSAGVNTEAFF.

V is TRBV28 and J is TRBJ2-3, with 10 bases matching TRBD2. Germline assignment: CDR1 MDHEN and CDR2 SYDVKM. With V trimmed by 4 bases and J by 1 base, 5 bases remained unmatched. The CDR3 covers 16 residues. The CDR3 nucleotides are TGTGCCAGCAGTTCCCTAGCGGGGGTGGGCACAGATACGCAGTATTTT. Translated: CASSSLAGVGTDTQYF. Full variable domain (rest looked up from reference TRBV28 and TRBJ2-3): DVKVTQSSRYLVKRTGEKVFLECVQDMDHENMFWYRQDPGLGLRLIYFSYDVKMKEKGDIPEGYSVSREKKERFSLILESASTNQTSMYLCASSSLAGVGTDTQYFGPGTRLTVL.

V and J are TRBV3-1 (or the pseudogene TRBV3-2) and TRBJ2-7; the D is unclear. Germline CDR1 LGHDT, CDR2 YNNKEL (reference sequence). Trimming removed 3 bases at V and 0 bases at J, with 6 bases between. The CDR3 covers 13 residues. The CDR3, as DNA: TGTGCCAGCAGCCAGAGATCCTCCTACGAGCAGTACTTC. Its protein is CASSQRSSYEQYF.

V usage is TRBV3-1 (or the pseudogene TRBV3-2) and J usage is TRBJ2-7; D is perhaps TRBD1 (5 bases). Trimming took 4 bases from V and 0 from J, leaving 10 bases between them. Looked up from germline, CDR1 is LGHDT and CDR2 is YNNKEL (reference sequence). The CDR3 has 14 amino acids. CDR3 nucleotides: TGTGCCAGCAGCCTCTGGGGCATCTCCTACGAGCAGTACTTC. Protein sequence: CASSLWGISYEQYF.

This clone was counted once. The chain has TRBV12-5 and TRBJ2-5, with 14 bases matching TRBD2. This CDR3 has 16 residues. With 5 bases clipped from V and 4 bases from J, the junction kept 6 bases outside the gene matches. The V gene's germline CDR1 is LGHNT and CDR2 FRNRAP. CDR3 loop: CASGPGTSGSSETQYF. CDR3 DNA sequence: TGTGCTAGTGGTCCCGGGACTAGCGGGAGTTCAGAGACCCAGTACTTC.

This clone was detected a few times. The V gene is TRBV3-1 (or the pseudogene TRBV3-2), the J gene TRBJ1-3, with 7 nucleotides matching TRBD1. The CDR3 is 13 amino acids. CDR1 and CDR2 (germline): LGHDT, YNNKEL (reference sequence). V was pared by 5 bases and J by 7 bases, with 5 bases of the junction left unmatched. In DNA, the CDR3 is TGTGCCAGCAGCACACAGGGGTCGAACACCATATATTTT. The encoded protein is CASSTQGSNTIYF.

The chain combines TRBV4-1 with TRBJ1-1; no clear D. The CDR3 consists of 14 residues. CDR1 and CDR2 (germline): MGHRA, YSYEKL. With 5 bases removed from V and 5 bases from J, the gap between germline ends came to 15 bases. CDR3 DNA: TGCGCCAGCAGCGGAGAGATAGTTTGGACTGAAGCTTTCTTT. It specifies CASSGEIVWTEAFF.

The chain combines TRBV6-5 with TRBJ2-7, with D unresolved. Germline V gene data show CDR1 as MNHEY and CDR2 as SVGAGI. This CDR3 has 15 amino acids. V lost 2 bases to trimming and J lost 2 bases, with 13 bases between them. The CDR3 is CASSYAPAPTYEQYF. CDR3 coding DNA: TGTGCCAGCAGTTACGCCCCCGCCCCTACCTACGAGCAGTACTTC.

The chain employs TRBV3-1 (or the pseudogene TRBV3-2) and TRBJ1-6, with D unresolved. Trimming took 1 base from V and 12 from J, leaving 13 bases between them. This CDR3 has 14 amino acids. Germline V CDR1 and CDR2: LGHDT, YNNKEL (reference sequence). Here the CDR3 DNA reads TGTGCCAGCAGCCAAGGGTCCCTGGCTCTACCCCTCCACTTT. Translation gives CASSQGSLALPLHF.